Each of the 32 T cell receptor beta chains below was sequenced from the same sample in a study of CD8+CD57+ T cells in acquired aplastic anemia. The use of genomic DNA as template underpinned the TCR beta VDJ and CDR3 profiling. TCRdb re-analysed the reads in MiXCR, keeping a single row per CDR3 protein. The sample records 150,000 to 170,000 distinct CDR3 sequences, roughly 54% being singletons. Sequencing was done on patients that had shown CD8+CD57+ cell expansion by flow cytometry. The sequenced sample was sorted CD4+, CD8+, or CD8+CD57+ T cells (not recorded which) from PBMCs. The source is a human donor with aplastic anemia.

This clonotype has only a few counts. The CDR3 nucleotides read TGTGCCAGCAGCATTGACTCCCGCGAGCAGTACTTC. Translated: CASSIDSREQYF. The V and J genes are TRBV7-6 and TRBJ2-7; no clear D. This CDR3 contains 12 residues. V was pared by 5 bases and J by 6 bases, with 11 bases between. CDR1 is SGHVS and CDR2 is FNYEAQ in the germline V gene. The full variable domain, completed using reference TRBV7-6 and TRBJ2-7, is GAGVSQSPRYKVTKRGQDVALRCDPISGHVSLYWYRQALGQGPEFLTYFNYEAQQDKSGLPNDRFSAERPEGSISTLTIQRTEQRDSAMYRCASSIDSREQYFGPGTRLTVT.

This chain joins TRBV24-1 and TRBJ2-1; possible D gene TRBD2, 6 bases. The CDR3 loop spans 14 amino acids. Germline V lookup: CDR1 KGHDR, CDR2 SFDVKD. The V end was cut by 8 bases, the J end by 2 bases, with 12 bases between. This CDR3 is CATTGGSPYNEQFF. CDR3 DNA sequence: TGTGCCACCACTGGAGGGAGCCCCTACAATGAGCAGTTCTTC.

The CDR3 coding sequence is TGCAGTGGGAGTAGCTCCTATAATTCACCCCTCCACTTT. This translates into CSGSSSYNSPLHF. The chain recombines TRBV20-1 with TRBJ1-6; no firm D call. Germline CDR1 DFQATT, CDR2 SNEGSKA (reference sequence). This CDR3 has 13 amino acids. Trimming left V 7 bases short and J 0 bases short, with 7 bases between.

The rearrangement uses TRBV2 and TRBJ1-2; D is uncertain. Per germline, CDR1 SNHLY and CDR2 FYNNEI. Trimming removed 8 bases at V and 1 base at J, with 14 bases between. The CDR3 is 14 amino acids. The CDR3 spells CASLEVGYNYGYTF. Here the CDR3 DNA reads TGTGCCAGCCTGGAGGTGGGTTATAACTATGGCTACACCTTC.

Many counts were recorded for this clonotype. The chain joins TRBV11-2 to TRBJ2-5, with D tentatively TRBD2 (5 bases). V was cut by 6 bases and J by 5 bases, with 13 bases left in between. Germline loops: CDR1 SGHAT, CDR2 FQNNGV. This CDR3 is built from 13 residues. The CDR3 DNA reads TGTGCCAGCAGGGAGGAGGCGAAGGAGACCCAGTACTTC. It specifies CASREEAKETQYF.

In its sample, this clonotype was seen many times. V and J are TRBV20-1 and TRBJ2-7; 12 bases line up with TRBD2. Germline trimming cut 3 bases from V and 5 bases from J; bases unmatched to any gene: 8. Germline V lookup: CDR1 DFQATT, CDR2 SNEGSKA (reference sequence). This CDR3 region has 15 residues. The CDR3 DNA follows: TGCAGTGCTAGGCCCCTAGCGGGGGGGATAAACGAGCAGTACTTC. It yields the protein CSARPLAGGINEQYF.

This clonotype occurred many times. This chain links TRBV5-1 with TRBJ2-5; 8 bases agree with TRBD2. The germline gives CDR1 SGHRS, CDR2 YFSETQ. CDR3 length: 16 amino acids. V dropped 0 bases and J dropped 5; count of bases not matched to a gene: 9. The CDR3 is CASSLGTGGSRETQYF. CDR3 DNA sequence: TGCGCCAGCAGCTTGGGTACGGGGGGGTCACGTGAGACCCAGTACTTC.

This clonotype was seen once. This chain connects TRBV2 to TRBJ2-5, with a tentative D call TRBD1 (5 bases). The V end lost 7 bases, the J end lost 5 bases, and 11 bases lay between the germline ends. The CDR3 length is 12 residues. Per germline, CDR1 SNHLY and CDR2 FYNNEI. CDR3 residues: CASKGRVETQYF. The CDR3 DNA reads TGTGCCAGCAAAGGCAGGGTTGAGACCCAGTACTTC.

The gene calls are TRBV20-1 and TRBJ1-4; unclear D gene. Trimming pared 6 bases from V and 4 bases from J, leaving 9 bases between. The germline gives CDR1 DFQATT, CDR2 SNEGSKA (reference sequence). The CDR3 runs to 12 residues. The chain's CDR3 is CSALDDNEKLFF. The CDR3 DNA reads as TGCAGTGCCCTGGACGATAATGAAAAACTGTTTTTT.

This clonotype was detected many times. V is TRBV19 and J is TRBJ2-5; D may be TRBD1 (6 bases). The CDR3 loop spans 14 amino acids. V was cut by 5 bases and J by 2 bases, with 12 bases left in between. Looked up from germline, CDR1 is LNHDA and CDR2 is SQIVND (reference sequence). The CDR3 here is CASSGWDTQETQYF. CDR3 DNA: TGTGCCAGTAGTGGCTGGGACACTCAAGAGACCCAGTACTTC.

Many counts were recorded for this clonotype. The V and J genes are TRBV20-1 and TRBJ2-1, with 8 bases matching TRBD2. CDR3 length equals 16 residues. V lost 0 bases, J lost 3 bases, and 7 bases stayed unmatched. Per germline, CDR1 DFQATT and CDR2 SNEGSKA (reference sequence). This CDR3 reads CSARDLGRGDYNEQFF. CDR3 DNA sequence: TGCAGTGCTAGAGATCTAGGGCGGGGGGACTACAATGAGCAGTTCTTC.

The CDR3 loop is CAISGTENTEAFF. The CDR3 bases are TGTGCCATCAGCGGGACGGAGAACACTGAAGCTTTCTTT. V gene TRBV10-3 combines with J gene TRBJ1-1; D is possibly TRBD1 (5 bases). In germline, CDR1 is ENHRY, CDR2 SYGVKD. CDR3 length: 13 amino acids. V was shortened by 6 bases and J by 1 base, with 9 bases between the two germline ends.

This chain links TRBV15 with TRBJ2-7; 9 bases are shared with TRBD2. This CDR3 has 14 amino acids. Germline V CDR1 and CDR2: LNHNV, YYDKDF (reference sequence). J gave up 8 bases and V 5 bases, and 10 bases lay outside the gene matches. CDR3 bases: TGTGCCACCAGCGGGGTGGGGCGGGGGGGACAGCAGTACTTC. Translation gives CATSGVGRGGQQYF.

V usage is TRBV6-4 and J usage is TRBJ2-2; 7 nucleotides align to TRBD2. Germline-derived CDR1 and CDR2 are MRHNA and SNTAGT. CDR3 length: 12 residues. The V gene end was trimmed by 5 bases and the J gene end by 7 bases; junction bases not matched to a gene: 1. Here the CDR3 reads CASSRTSGELFF. CDR3 coding DNA: TGTGCCAGCAGTCGGACTAGCGGGGAGCTGTTTTTT.

This clonotype was counted many times. The chain employs TRBV7-6 and TRBJ1-1, with TRBD1 identical over 10 bases. V was pared by 5 bases and J by 4 bases, with 16 bases of the junction left unmatched. Germline V gene sequence: CDR1 SGHVS, CDR2 FNYEAQ. The CDR3 spans 18 residues. DNA for the CDR3: TGTGCCAGCAGCCCCCTGGCAACGACAGGGGGCATCGGCACTGAAGCTTTCTTT. This translates into CASSPLATTGGIGTEAFF.

This clonotype was counted a single time. This sequence joins TRBV7-9 and TRBJ2-3, with D unresolved. In germline, CDR1 is SEHNR, CDR2 FQNEAQ (reference sequence). The CDR3 consists of 13 residues. The ends were cut back, 2 bases at V and 5 bases at J, with 8 bases in the middle. CDR3 coding DNA: TGTGCCAGCAGCTTACGCATCGAAGATACGCAGTATTTT. This gives the protein CASSLRIEDTQYF.

The rearrangement uses TRBV28 and TRBJ2-3, with TRBD1 matching over 7 bases. V lost 5 bases, J lost 2 bases, and 7 bases stayed unmatched. There are 15 residues in the CDR3. Per the germline V gene, CDR1 is MDHEN and CDR2 is SYDVKM. This chain's CDR3 is CASSDRDSNTDTQYF. The CDR3 coding sequence is TGTGCCAGCAGTGACCGGGACAGCAACACAGATACGCAGTATTTT.

The chain couples TRBV25-1 to TRBJ2-7, with D unclear. The CDR3 is 15 residues long. V shed 1 base and J shed 1 base, with 11 bases lying between them. Germline CDR1 is MGHDK and CDR2 is SYGVNS. The CDR3 nucleotides are TGTGCCAGCAGTGAATCCTCAGCTCGTTCCTACGAGCAGTACTTC. It codes for CASSESSARSYEQYF.

This clonotype was detected many times. The chain combines TRBV4-1 with TRBJ2-7; weak D call: TRBD2 (6 bases). In germline, CDR1 is MGHRA, CDR2 YSYEKL. CDR3 length: 14 residues. Deletions cut 3 bases from V and 4 bases from J, with 13 bases between. The CDR3: CASSQAGPGYEQYF. In DNA form, the CDR3 reads TGCGCCAGCAGCCAGGCGGGACCAGGGTACGAGCAGTACTTC.

This clonotype was seen a handful of times. The gene calls are TRBV2 and TRBJ1-1; no definite D call. CDR3 length equals 13 residues. Trimming shortened V by 5 bases and J by 3 bases, and 10 bases separated the two germline ends. From germline, CDR1 is SNHLY and CDR2 FYNNEI. The CDR3 bases are TGTGCCAGCAGTATTGAAAGGGACACTGAAGCTTTCTTT. Its protein is CASSIERDTEAFF.

On this clonotype: It is likely a read error, because the conserved phenylalanine at the end of the CDR3 is missing. The DNA is omitted, as the CDR3 cannot be located on it reliably, and the CDR3 follows TCRdb's listing. The chain is built from TRBV24-1 and TRBJ2-5. The CDR3 spans 8 amino acids, including both terminal residues. Germline CDR1 is KGHDR and CDR2 is SFDVKD. The CDR3 protein is CATSDPTG.

This clonotype came up once. Being one base from a much bigger clone, this may be a read error. The chain carries TRBV2 and TRBJ2-5, with 8 positions matching TRBD2. V gave up 11 bases and J gave up 3 bases; unmatched junction bases: 8. Germline V CDR1 and CDR2: SNHLY, FYNNEI. CDR3 length: 13 residues. The CDR3 sequence: CAGGRGGKETQYF. DNA of the CDR3: TGTGCCGGCGGCCGGGGGGGGAAAGAGACCCAGTACTTC.

This clonotype was observed many times. This chain uses TRBV3-2 with TRBJ1-1. TRBV3-2 is a recognized pseudogene. The CDR3 spans 14 residues. The CDR3 loop is CASSWREGNTEAFF. The CDR3 nucleotides read TGTGCCAGCAGCTGGAGGGAGGGGAACACTGAAGCTTTCTTT.

The sample holds many counts of this clonotype. V and J are TRBV11-2 and TRBJ1-1; D gene ambiguous. V lost 5 bases, J lost 5 bases, and 9 bases lay in between. The CDR3 runs 12 residues. CDR1 is SGHAT, CDR2 FQNNGV, per germline. The CDR3: CASSEGWTEAFF. The CDR3, as DNA: TGTGCCAGCAGCGAAGGGTGGACTGAAGCTTTCTTT.

The chain is built from TRBV19 and TRBJ1-2; D is possibly TRBD1 (5 bases). Germline loops: CDR1 LNHDA, CDR2 SQIVND (reference sequence). V lost 4 bases, J lost 7 bases, and 22 bases lay in between. This CDR3 is built from 16 residues. CDR3 sequence (DNA): TGTGCCAGTAGTAAGGGAACAGGCCCACATAATGGTGGCTACACCTTC. This gives the protein CASSKGTGPHNGGYTF.

In this sample, this clonotype turned up many times. CDR3 in amino acids: CASSYTTDTQYF. The CDR3 DNA sequence: TGTGCCAGCAGCTACACCACAGATACGCAGTATTTT. V gene TRBV5-6 combines with J gene TRBJ2-3; no reliable D call. CDR1 and CDR2 from the germline V gene are SGHDT and YYEEEE. Trimming removed 3 bases at V and 2 bases at J, with 4 bases between. The CDR3 covers 12 residues.

This clonotype has at least ten counts. The chain links TRBV4-3 to TRBJ2-1; D could derive from TRBD1 or TRBD2 (5 bases each). The CDR3 is made up of 15 amino acids. V gave up 0 bases and J gave up 7 bases, with 13 bases separating them. The germline gives CDR1 LGHNA, CDR2 YSLEER. The CDR3, as DNA: TGCGCCAGCAGCCAAGATCAAGAGGGGCTTAATGAGCAGTTCTTC. Its translation is CASSQDQEGLNEQFF.

This clonotype occurred many times. The chain joins TRBV4-2 to TRBJ2-7, with 7 bases lining up with TRBD2. The V gene end was trimmed by 0 bases and the J gene end by 9 bases; junction bases not matched to a gene: 17. Per the germline V gene, CDR1 is LGHNA and CDR2 is YNFKEQ. This CDR3 contains 17 residues. CDR3 nucleotides: TGTGCCAGCAGCCAAGATGGGGGGGGACCTGCCTACTTCGGGCAGTACTTC. Translating it yields CASSQDGGGPAYFGQYF.

The rearrangement uses TRBV7-2 and TRBJ1-6, with 7 bases lining up with TRBD1. The junction had 6 bases not matched to a gene; V was cut back by 1 base and J by 9 bases. From germline, CDR1 is SGHTA and CDR2 FQGNSA. This CDR3 is 15 amino acids long. Here the CDR3 DNA reads TGTGCCAGCAGCTTAGGACAGGGCTTAAGTTCACCCCTCCACTTT. It specifies CASSLGQGLSSPLHF.

In its sample, this clonotype was seen a few times. The gene calls are TRBV20-1 and TRBJ2-7, with 7 positions matching TRBD2. CDR3 size: 13 residues. Germline V gene sequence: CDR1 DFQATT, CDR2 SNEGSKA (reference sequence). V shed 6 bases, J shed 2 bases, and the junction held 7 bases outside the gene matches. CDR3 region: CSAVGGKPYEQYF. CDR3 bases: TGCAGTGCAGTCGGGGGGAAGCCCTACGAGCAGTACTTC.

This clonotype was counted a few times. This chain uses TRBV4-2 with TRBJ2-1, with D perhaps TRBD2 (5 bases). The CDR3 extends over 14 amino acids. Trimming cost V 1 base and J 15 bases, with 19 bases left between them. The germline gives CDR1 LGHNA, CDR2 YNFKEQ. Here the CDR3 reads CASSQVGELVAPFF. Written as DNA, the CDR3 is TGTGCCAGCAGCCAAGTCGGGGAATTAGTTGCTCCGTTCTTC.

V gene TRBV9 combines with J gene TRBJ1-5; 11 nucleotides align to TRBD1. The germline V gene has CDR1 SGDLS and CDR2 YYNGEE. V was pared by 3 bases and J by 9 bases, with 5 bases of the junction left unmatched. The CDR3 has 14 residues. CDR3 bases: TGTGCCAGCAGCGCCGGGACAGGGGGGTGGCCCCAGCATTTT. It specifies CASSAGTGGWPQHF.